A selection of T cell receptor beta chains follows, all from one sample in a study of blood T cell repertoires in COVID-19. Clones were sequenced by immunoSEQ multiplex PCR, and TCRdb holds only the in-frame ones, with some missing. The data contain about 50,000 clones, around nine tenths of them seen just once; the ten biggest clones take up 3.9%. Sequencing was carried out using peripheral blood. The receptors shown here come from a human donor in a cohort sampled during active COVID-19. The CDR3 runs from the conserved cysteine through the conserved F or W. D genes are given only for firm matches. Clone size is not always given. Where it is, it says once, few, many or a class for expanded clones.

j_call	d_call	clone_size	v_call	cdr3_nt	cdr3_aa
TRBJ1-2	NA	few	TRBV6-5	TGTGCCAGCAGTTACTCCCAGGGGAGGGAGGGCTACACCTTC	CASSYSQGREGYTF
TRBJ1-2	NA	NA	TRBV19	TGTGCCAGCGAAGGGCAGGGCTATGGCTACACCTTC	CASEGQGYGYTF
TRBJ1-1	NA	NA	TRBV5-1	TGCGCCAGCAGCTTGACGGGCACTGAAGCTTTCTTT	CASSLTGTEAFF
TRBJ1-1	NA	NA	TRBV4-1	TGCGCCAGCAGCCCCTCTGGACAGTTGTACATGAACACTGAAGCTTTCTTT	CASSPSGQLYMNTEAFF
TRBJ2-3	TRBD2	NA	TRBV5-1	TGCGCCAGCAGCTTGACGACTAGCGGCCACACAGATACGCAGTATTTT	CASSLTTSGHTDTQYF
TRBJ1-2	NA	NA	TRBV19	TGTGCCAGTAGCCTAGACCCTAACTATGGCTACACCTTC	CASSLDPNYGYTF
TRBJ2-7	NA	NA	TRBV5-6	TGTGCCAGCAGCCCGGACGGGGTGGCAGGGAGGAGGGGCGAGCAGTACTTC	CASSPDGVAGRRGEQYF
TRBJ2-1	TRBD2	NA	TRBV6-5	TGTGCCAGCAGTTACGGTGGACTAGCTCAGAATGAGCAGTTCTTC	CASSYGGLAQNEQFF
TRBJ1-1	TRBD1	NA	TRBV3-1/TRBV3-2	TGTGCCAGCAGCCCGACAGGGGTGGGGACTGAAGCTTTCTTT	CASSPTGVGTEAFF
TRBJ2-5	TRBD2	NA	TRBV5-1	TGCGCCAGCAGCCCAGGAGGGACTATACAAGAGACCCAGTACTTC	CASSPGGTIQETQYF
TRBJ1-1	NA	NA	TRBV29-1	TGCAGCGTTGCGAACATGGACAGTGGGAACACTGAAGCTTTCTTT	CSVANMDSGNTEAFF
TRBJ2-7	NA	once	TRBV18	TGTGCCAGCTCCCCTAGACAGGGAGGTGCGGGGGAGCAGTACTTC	CASSPRQGGAGEQYF
TRBJ2-1	NA	NA	TRBV6-5	TGTGCCAGCAGTTACTCGTATAGGAGTAGGGAGCAGTTCTTC	CASSYSYRSREQFF
TRBJ2-2	NA	NA	TRBV10-3	TGTGCCATCAGTGTGGGGGGTAACACCGGGGAGCTGTTTTTT	CAISVGGNTGELFF
TRBJ1-1	NA	NA	TRBV10-3	TGTGCCTCGGGCAGGGAGGAGTCCACTGAAGCTTTCTTT	CASGREESTEAFF
TRBJ1-1	NA	NA	TRBV4-1	TGCGCCAGCAGCCAAGAACCTCTGAGGGAGGCTGAAGCTTTCTTT	CASSQEPLREAEAFF
TRBJ1-5	NA	NA	TRBV7-2	TGTGCCAGCAGCTTCGGGAGGCAGCCCCAGCATTTT	CASSFGRQPQHF
TRBJ2-1	NA	NA	TRBV5-1	TGCGCCAGCAGCTTGGAAGGGGCGGGGAGAGCCCAGTTCTTC	CASSLEGAGRAQFF
TRBJ2-7	TRBD2	NA	TRBV5-1	TGCGCCAGCAGCTTGGCCGGGGGGATCACCTACGAGCAGTACTTC	CASSLAGGITYEQYF
TRBJ2-1	TRBD2	NA	TRBV19	TGTGCCAGGGGACTAGCGGGCTCAATCTCCTACAATGAGCAGTTCTTC	CARGLAGSISYNEQFF
TRBJ1-2	TRBD1	NA	TRBV10-3	TGTGCCATCGGTTGGACAGGGGGCGAAAGCTACACCTTC	CAIGWTGGESYTF
TRBJ2-5	NA	NA	TRBV11-2	TGTGCCAGCAGCTTAGAATGGGCAGGAACCCAAGAGACCCAGTACTTC	CASSLEWAGTQETQYF
TRBJ1-1	TRBD1	NA	TRBV11-1	TGTGCCAGCAGCCCTATTTCTACAGGGGGCGATTCTTTCTTT	CASSPISTGGDSFF
TRBJ2-1	TRBD2	NA	TRBV3-1/TRBV3-2	TGTGCCAGCAGGACTAGCGGATCCTACAATGAGCAGTTCTTC	CASRTSGSYNEQFF
TRBJ2-3	NA	NA	TRBV28	TGTGCCACCGAGGGGGCGTGGGAGGTCCCAGATACGCAGTATTTT	CATEGAWEVPDTQYF
TRBJ2-1	TRBD1	once	TRBV9	TGTGCCAGCAGCCCCAAAATACAGGGGGCCTATGAGCAGTTCTTC	CASSPKIQGAYEQFF
TRBJ1-1	NA	NA	TRBV19	TGTGCCAGTAGAGCCATGGGAGATCAAGCTTTCTTT	CASRAMGDQAFF
TRBJ2-5	NA	NA	TRBV9	TGTGCCAGCAGCGTAGACCCGGGAGCCGGCGAGACCCAGTACTTC	CASSVDPGAGETQYF
TRBJ1-5	NA	NA	TRBV28	TGTGCCAGCAGGACAGTCAATCAGCCCCAGCATTTT	CASRTVNQPQHF
TRBJ2-7	NA	NA	TRBV6-5	TGTGCCAGCAGTTACATCGGGAGCCCCTACGAGCAGTACTTC	CASSYIGSPYEQYF
TRBJ2-6	NA	NA	TRBV24-1	TGTGCCACCAGTGATATGGACAGCCGCTCTGGGGCCAACGTCCTGACTTTC	CATSDMDSRSGANVLTF
TRBJ2-2	TRBD2	NA	TRBV5-1	TGCGCCAGCAGCTTGACTAGCGGGAGCGTGGAGCTGTTTTTT	CASSLTSGSVELFF
TRBJ2-7	TRBD1	NA	TRBV6-5	TGTGCCAGCAGTCTCCGGGACAGGGGGAATGAGCAGTACTTC	CASSLRDRGNEQYF
TRBJ1-1	TRBD1	NA	TRBV2	TGTGCCAGCAGTGAAGAGGGGGCTACCACTGAAGCTTTCTTT	CASSEEGATTEAFF
TRBJ2-7	TRBD2	NA	TRBV28	TGTGCCAGCAGCTCACTAGCGGGAGGTCCCTACGAGCAGTACTTC	CASSSLAGGPYEQYF
TRBJ1-2	NA	NA	TRBV5-4	TGTGCCAGCAGCTTGGTGGCCAACTATGGCTACACCTTC	CASSLVANYGYTF
TRBJ1-2	NA	once	TRBV19	TGTGCCAGTAGTATAGGCAGGGGAAGCTATGGCTACACCTTC	CASSIGRGSYGYTF
TRBJ2-1	TRBD2	NA	TRBV4-1	TGCGCCAGCAGCCACGGTAGCGGGAGCAGGAATGAGCAGTTCTTC	CASSHGSGSRNEQFF
TRBJ2-3	NA	NA	TRBV7-2	TGTGCCAGCAGCTTCGGAGATACGCAGTATTTT	CASSFGDTQYF
TRBJ1-2	TRBD1	NA	TRBV7-2	TGTGCCAGCAGCTTAGTCTCAGGGGGCGACTATGGCTACACCTTC	CASSLVSGGDYGYTF
TRBJ1-1	NA	NA	TRBV6-5	TGTGCCAGCAGTTATGGGCAGATGAACACTGAAGCTTTCTTT	CASSYGQMNTEAFF
TRBJ2-5	TRBD2	once	TRBV5-1	TGCGCCAGCAGCTTGGGGACTAGCGGAGAGACCCAGTACTTC	CASSLGTSGETQYF
TRBJ1-1	TRBD1	NA	TRBV19	TGTGCCAGTAGTCCTTCGGACAGGGGGCAGAACACTGAAGCTTTCTTT	CASSPSDRGQNTEAFF
TRBJ2-5	NA	NA	TRBV5-6	TGTGCCAGCAGCGAGATTCCAGGGACCCAGTACTTC	CASSEIPGTQYF
TRBJ2-3	TRBD1	NA	TRBV5-1	TGCGCCAGCAGCTTGACGGCAGGGGGAACAGATACGCAGTATTTT	CASSLTAGGTDTQYF
TRBJ2-5	TRBD1	NA	TRBV7-9	TGTGCCGCGACAACCGGGACAGGGAAGGAGGAGCAGTACTTC	CAATTGTGKEEQYF
TRBJ1-2	TRBD1	NA	TRBV5-4	TGTGCCAGCAGCCCGGGGAGACAGGGGGCGTATGGCTACACCTTC	CASSPGRQGAYGYTF
TRBJ1-5	NA	NA	TRBV6-5	TGTGCCAGCAGTTACTCGAGAGGTCAGCCCCAGCATTTT	CASSYSRGQPQHF
TRBJ2-1	NA	NA	TRBV2	TGTGCCAGCAGGGCGGGAATAATGTACAATGAGCAGTTCTTC	CASRAGIMYNEQFF
TRBJ2-6	TRBD1	NA	TRBV10-3	TGTGCCATCAGTGAGTCCCCAGGGGGTTCCTCTGGGGCCAACGTCCTGACTTTC	CAISESPGGSSGANVLTF
TRBJ2-7	TRBD1	NA	TRBV5-6	TGTGCCAGCAGCTTGGGGACAGGGAATTCCTACGAGCAGTACTTC	CASSLGTGNSYEQYF
TRBJ1-4	NA	NA	TRBV9	TGTGCCAGCAGCGTAGGTAGTTTAAATGAAAAACTGTTTTTT	CASSVGSLNEKLFF
TRBJ2-7	NA	NA	TRBV7-2	TGTGCCAGCAGCCGACCAGGGTACGAGCAGTACTTC	CASSRPGYEQYF
TRBJ1-4	NA	once	TRBV5-1	TGCGCCAGCAGCCCGGCGGGAGCCGGGGAAAAACTGTTTTTT	CASSPAGAGEKLFF
TRBJ2-2	TRBD1	NA	TRBV11-3	TGTGCCAGCAGCTTAGAGGGGACAGGGGTGCTGTTTTTT	CASSLEGTGVLFF